This T cell receptor beta chain was documented in a study of blood T cell repertoires in COVID-19. Study-wide context: Acute and convalescent COVID-19 samples came from the United States, Italy and Spain.

The assay was immunoSEQ multiplex PCR, and TCRdb's table has in-frame clones only and misses some. Of approximately 440,000 clones listed, 90% are singletons. Participants, about 18 to 100 years old, spanned approximately 25 US areas. Recovered status applied to Cohort 3 donors who had two consecutive negative PCRs. It also applied to those with clearance or with symptom resolution. Germline CDR1 is SGHVS and CDR2 is FNYEAQ. The V and J ends lost 4 bases and 4 bases respectively, with 14 bases between them. The CDR3 contains 15 residues. The chain uses TRBV7-6 and TRBJ1-3, with D perhaps matching TRBD1 (5 bases). The clonotype originates from a man between 18 and 35 years old who had recovered from COVID-19. Sequenced material: PBMCs or T cells enriched from blood (not recorded which). The CDR3 here is CASSSPGGLGNTIYF. DNA for the CDR3: TGTGCCAGCAGCTCGCCGGGGGGTTTGGGAAACACCATATATTTT.